The next 14 T cell receptor beta chains were all read from a single sample in a study of control samples from healthy donors and cancer patients. The assay was immunoSEQ multiplex PCR, and TCRdb's table has in-frame clones only and misses some. The specimen's table records about 210,000 clones. Sequenced material: blood. The receptors were gathered from a woman aged 30 to 39 in good health.

In regard to this clone: Other nucleotide sequences in the sample specify the same CDR3. The rearrangement joins TRBV3-1 (or the pseudogene TRBV3-2) to TRBJ1-5; no clear D gene. This CDR3 is 14 amino acids long. Trimming removed 1 base at V and 4 bases at J, with 8 bases between. The germline V gene has CDR1 LGHDT and CDR2 YNNKEL (reference sequence). The CDR3 coding sequence is TGTGCCAGCAGCCAAGGGACGGGGAATCAGCCCCAGCATTTT. It encodes CASSQGTGNQPQHF.

The J gene is TRBJ1-1, the V gene TRBV25-1; D may be TRBD1 (6 bases). The CDR3 contains 13 residues. V was trimmed by 7 bases and J by 7 bases, leaving 16 bases between them. Per the germline V gene, CDR1 is MGHDK and CDR2 is SYGVNS. The CDR3 sequence is CASNPLGGYEAFF. The CDR3 coding sequence is TGTGCCAGCAATCCCCTAGGGGGTTATGAAGCTTTCTTT.

The chain uses TRBV9 and TRBJ2-2, with D unresolved. Trimming removed 1 base from V and 5 bases from J, with 12 bases in between. The germline V gene encodes CDR1 SGDLS and CDR2 YYNGEE. CDR3 size: 15 residues. CDR3 nucleotides: TGTGCCAGCAGCGTACGGCAGGTGATAACCGGGGAGCTGTTTTTT. Residues: CASSVRQVITGELFF.

The chain joins TRBV20-1 to TRBJ2-6; perhaps TRBD1 as D (6 bases). The germline gives CDR1 DFQATT, CDR2 SNEGSKA (reference sequence). V lost 3 bases, J lost 0 bases, and 12 bases lay in between. The CDR3 totals 16 residues. The CDR3 region is CSASPGAVSGANVLTF. The CDR3 DNA is TGCAGTGCTAGTCCAGGGGCCGTCTCTGGGGCCAACGTCCTGACTTTC.

The V call is TRBV7-9, the J call TRBJ2-6, with 10 bases aligning to TRBD1. The CDR3 has 17 amino acids. Germline CDR1 and CDR2: SEHNR and FQNEAQ (reference sequence). Losses at the gene ends were 1 base for V and 4 bases for J; bases not matched to a gene: 4. The CDR3, as DNA: TGTGCCAGCAGCTTAGGACAGGGGGCAGCCGGGGCCAACGTCCTGACTTTC. This codes for CASSLGQGAAGANVLTF.

This chain joins TRBV4-1 and TRBJ2-7; 7 bases align to TRBD1. The CDR3 length is 15 residues. The germline V gene has CDR1 MGHRA and CDR2 YSYEKL. Trimming removed 1 base from V and 0 bases from J; junction bases left unmatched: 3. This CDR3 reads CASSQGTGSSYEQYF. CDR3 in DNA: TGCGCCAGCAGCCAAGGGACAGGTAGCTCCTACGAGCAGTACTTC.

As for this clone: Other DNA sequences within the sample encode an identical CDR3. The chain combines TRBV5-5 with TRBJ1-5; the D is unclear. The CDR3 extends over 12 amino acids. V gave up 0 bases and J gave up 3 bases, with 1 base separating them. The germline gives CDR1 SGHKS, CDR2 YYEKEE (reference sequence). As DNA, the CDR3 is TGTGCCAGCAGCTTGGCCAATCAGCCCCAGCATTTT. Amino acids: CASSLANQPQHF.

The CDR3 nucleotides read TGCGCCAGCAGCCAAGATCGACGCGTGGGACAGATCTATGGCTACACCTTC. Amino acid sequence: CASSQDRRVGQIYGYTF. This chain connects TRBV4-1 to TRBJ1-2, with TRBD1 matching over 7 bases. Germline CDR1 is MGHRA and CDR2 is YSYEKL. With V trimmed by 0 bases and J by 4 bases, 11 bases remained unmatched. The CDR3 covers 17 residues.

The genes are TRBV10-2 and TRBJ1-1; D unclear. The CDR3 extends over 11 amino acids. Trimming took 7 bases from V and 7 from J, leaving 10 bases between them. Germline-derived CDR1 and CDR2 are WSHSY and SAAADI. The chain's CDR3 is CASIAGLEAFF. The DNA of the CDR3 is TGCGCCAGCATCGCTGGACTTGAAGCTTTCTTT.

V is TRBV19 and J is TRBJ1-1; D gene uncertain. The CDR3 spans 14 residues. Trimming removed 7 bases from V and 5 bases from J, with 17 bases in between. CDR1 and CDR2 (germline): LNHDA, SQIVND (reference sequence). CDR3 protein: CASTFGEGGTEAFF. The DNA of the CDR3 is TGTGCCAGTACCTTCGGGGAGGGAGGGACTGAAGCTTTCTTT.

This chain joins TRBV30 and TRBJ1-2; 7 bases fit TRBD1. CDR1 and CDR2 (germline): GTSNPN, SVGIG (reference sequence). V shed 4 bases, J shed 7 bases, and the junction held 6 bases outside the gene matches. This CDR3 spans 12 amino acids. The CDR3 protein is CAWNRDSGGYTF. As DNA, the CDR3 is TGTGCCTGGAACCGGGACAGCGGTGGCTACACCTTC.

V and J are TRBV13 and TRBJ2-7; TRBD1 or TRBD2 may be the D gene (5 bases each). Between the trimmed V and J ends, which lost 5 bases and 0 bases, there was a span of 11 bases. The CDR3 extends over 14 amino acids. Looked up from germline, CDR1 is PRHDT and CDR2 is FYEKMQ (reference sequence). CDR3 in amino acids: CASSHRDASYEQYF. CDR3 nucleotide sequence: TGTGCCAGCAGCCACCGGGACGCCTCCTACGAGCAGTACTTC.

CDR3 DNA sequence: TGTGCCAGCAGTACAAGACAGGGGACCCACGAGCAGTACTTC. It yields the protein CASSTRQGTHEQYF. V is TRBV27 and J is TRBJ2-7; 8 nucleotides match TRBD1. Germline assignment: CDR1 MNHEY and CDR2 SMNVEV (reference sequence). The CDR3 has 14 amino acids. Trimming took 5 bases from V and 5 from J; bases not matched to a gene: 8.

This sequence joins TRBV21-1 and TRBJ1-3; no DNA check was done on the table's D call, TRBD1. TRBV21-1 constitutes a pseudogene. The CDR3 contains 18 residues. The CDR3 here is CASSTAGTGSSSGNTIYF. CDR3 in DNA: TGTGCCAGCAGCACCGCCGGGACAGGGAGTTCCTCTGGAAACACCATATATTTT.